Listed below are T cell receptor beta chains from one sample, sequenced in a study of beta chain features in type 1 diabetes. TCRdb's table, derived via immunoSEQ multiplex PCR, lists solely in-frame clones and lacks some. The data hold about 900,000 clones, with roughly 15% observed a single time. The material sequenced was naive CD4+ T cells from blood. These receptors were taken from a woman aged 18-30 years in good health. Each CDR3 is given with its conserved first and last residue. The D gene is left open where the match is weak. The size field is filled for only some rows; it gives once, few, many or a size class.

J	size	D	V	CDR3	DNA
TRBJ2-7	-	-	TRBV6-6	CASSLTGINEQYF	TGTGCCAGCAGCCTTACAGGGATCAACGAGCAGTACTTC
TRBJ2-7	-	TRBD2	TRBV6-1	CASSDRTSAYYEQYF	TGTGCCAGCAGTGATAGAACTAGCGCATACTACGAGCAGTACTTC
TRBJ2-7	few	-	TRBV5-6	CASSLNSYEQYF	TGTGCCAGCAGCTTGAACTCCTACGAGCAGTACTTC
TRBJ1-2	-	-	TRBV28	CASSAANYGYTF	TGTGCCAGCAGTGCAGCTAACTATGGCTACACCTTC
TRBJ1-2	few	-	TRBV5-6	CASSLGGSNYGYTF	TGTGCCAGCAGCTTGGGGGGGTCTAACTATGGCTACACCTTC
TRBJ1-2	-	-	TRBV7-9	CASSFTEARRHYGYTF	TGTGCCAGCAGCTTTACAGAGGCCCGGCGACACTATGGCTACACCTTC
TRBJ2-1	-	-	TRBV9	CASSVDSDSYNEQFF	TGTGCCAGCAGCGTAGATTCCGACAGCTACAATGAGCAGTTCTTC
TRBJ2-1	few	-	TRBV4-3	CASSQQTLPLYNEQFF	TGCGCCAGCAGCCAACAAACCTTGCCCTTATACAATGAGCAGTTCTTC
TRBJ1-6	once	TRBD1	TRBV28	CASRDSGQGALSPLHF	TGTGCCAGCAGGGACTCCGGACAGGGGGCCTTGTCACCCCTCCACTTT
TRBJ2-6	few	-	TRBV5-8	CASSFLGANVLTF	TGTGCCAGCAGCTTCCTTGGGGCCAACGTCCTGACTTTC
TRBJ2-2	few	-	TRBV6-1	CASCRYSGELFF	TGTGCCAGCTGCCGTTACTCCGGGGAGCTGTTTTTT
TRBJ2-7	few	TRBD2	TRBV28	CASTLWGGEQYF	TGTGCCAGCACACTATGGGGGGGCGAGCAGTACTTC
TRBJ2-7	-	-	TRBV28	CASSLYAHEQYF	TGTGCCAGCAGTTTATACGCCCACGAGCAGTACTTC
TRBJ2-1	few	-	TRBV11-1	CASSPRSAEGNEQFF	TGTGCCAGCAGCCCCCGGTCAGCTGAGGGCAATGAGCAGTTCTTC
TRBJ2-2	few	TRBD2	TRBV29-1	CSVGTSGRVGELFF	TGCAGCGTTGGGACTAGCGGGAGAGTCGGGGAGCTGTTTTTT
TRBJ2-1	few	-	TRBV7-2	CASSLSMPAAGYEQFF	TGTGCCAGCAGCTTATCCATGCCCGCGGCGGGGTATGAGCAGTTCTTC
TRBJ1-1	few	TRBD1	TRBV25-1	CASSATRGWAFF	TGTGCCAGCAGTGCGACCAGGGGGTGGGCTTTCTTT
TRBJ2-1	few	-	TRBV19	CASSMFGGGLYNEQFF	TGTGCCAGTAGCATGTTTGGAGGGGGCCTCTACAATGAGCAGTTCTTC
TRBJ2-5	few	-	TRBV5-1	CATSRVGLRQETQYF	TGCGCCACCTCCCGAGTAGGGTTGCGGCAAGAGACCCAGTACTTC
TRBJ2-7	-	-	TRBV4-3	CASSQDPANAHEQYF	TGCGCCAGCAGCCAAGATCCCGCCAACGCCCACGAGCAGTACTTC
TRBJ2-3	-	-	TRBV6-6	CATNRDGDTQYF	TGTGCCACTAACCGGGACGGAGATACGCAGTATTTT
TRBJ2-3	-	-	TRBV7-2	CASSITTDTQYF	TGTGCCAGCAGCATTACCACAGATACGCAGTATTTT
TRBJ2-7	few	TRBD2	TRBV7-3	CASSSGLVKYF	TGTGCCAGCAGCTCCGGACTAGTGAAGTACTTC
TRBJ2-1	-	-	TRBV7-2	CASSLGPQVHNEQFF	TGTGCCAGCAGCTTAGGGCCCCAGGTCCACAATGAGCAGTTCTTC
TRBJ2-4	few	-	TRBV6-5	CASSPRALSKNIQYF	TGTGCCAGCAGTCCTCGTGCCTTATCCAAAAACATTCAGTACTTC
TRBJ1-1	few	-	TRBV18	CASSPLDSGIEAFF	TGTGCCAGCTCACCGTTGGACAGTGGTATCGAAGCTTTCTTT
TRBJ2-1	-	TRBD2	TRBV7-9	CASRLRTSGNNEQFF	TGTGCCAGCAGACTAAGGACTAGCGGTAACAATGAGCAGTTCTTC
TRBJ1-1	few	-	TRBV18	CASSLSRNTEAFF	TGTGCCAGCTCACTGAGTAGGAACACTGAAGCTTTCTTT
TRBJ2-7	-	-	TRBV7-6	CASSLSNGAFYEQYF	TGTGCCAGCAGCTTGTCCAACGGGGCCTTCTACGAGCAGTACTTC
TRBJ2-5	-	-	TRBV7-9	CASSLRHNGQETQYF	TGTGCCAGCAGTCTACGTCATAACGGACAAGAGACCCAGTACTTC
TRBJ1-5	-	-	TRBV28	CASFPARAKTGSDQPQHF	TGTGCCAGCTTCCCCGCCCGTGCTAAGACAGGCTCTGATCAGCCCCAGCATTTT
TRBJ1-4	few	TRBD1	TRBV27	CASSSTGTVNEKLFF	TGTGCCAGCAGTTCGACGGGGACAGTGAATGAAAAACTGTTTTTT
TRBJ2-7	-	-	TRBV4-2	CASSQAGTQSSEQYF	TGTGCCAGCAGCCAGGCCGGGACCCAGTCCTCCGAGCAGTACTTC
TRBJ2-5	-	TRBD1	TRBV5-1	CASRPGQGETQYF	TGCGCCAGCAGACCCGGACAGGGAGAGACCCAGTACTTC
TRBJ2-7	-	-	TRBV28	CASSLSGHEQYF	TGTGCCAGCAGTTTATCGGGGCACGAGCAGTACTTC
TRBJ2-7	few	-	TRBV6-5	CASRASVTTYEQYF	TGTGCCAGCAGAGCCAGCGTAACTACCTACGAGCAGTACTTC
TRBJ2-7	-	-	TRBV27	CASSLKLGSYEQYF	TGTGCCAGCAGTTTAAAGCTTGGCTCCTACGAGCAGTACTTC
TRBJ2-7	-	-	TRBV10-3	CAISARDPAFDEQYF	TGTGCCATCAGTGCGCGGGACCCCGCTTTCGACGAGCAGTACTTC
TRBJ2-7	-	TRBD2	TRBV5-5	CASSLVPREGYEQYF	TGTGCCAGCAGCTTGGTTCCCCGGGAGGGGTACGAGCAGTACTTC
TRBJ2-3	-	-	TRBV4-3	CASSQDWGTDTQYF	TGCGCCAGCAGCCAAGATTGGGGCACAGATACGCAGTATTTT
TRBJ1-1	-	-	TRBV11-1	CASSLVAVTSTEAFF	TGTGCCAGCAGCTTAGTGGCCGTCACTAGCACTGAAGCTTTCTTT
TRBJ2-7	-	-	TRBV4-3	CASSQDTGNSYEQYF	TGCGCCAGCAGCCAAGATACAGGGAATTCCTACGAGCAGTACTTC
TRBJ1-1	-	TRBD1	TRBV11-2	CASSYLQGTEAFF	TGTGCCAGCAGCTACCTACAGGGGACTGAAGCTTTCTTT
TRBJ2-1	-	-	TRBV21-1	CASSPPALDRERNEQFF	TGTGCCAGCAGTCCCCCCGCCTTGGACAGGGAGAGGAATGAGCAGTTCTTC
TRBJ2-6	many	-	TRBV19	CASSIMSSGANVLTF	TGTGCCAGTAGTATAATGTCCTCTGGGGCCAACGTCCTGACTTTC
TRBJ1-5	-	TRBD1	TRBV27	CASRLQGVSGQPQHF	TGTGCCAGCAGACTACAGGGGGTTTCGGGTCAGCCCCAGCATTTT
TRBJ2-1	-	-	TRBV6-1	CASTLQSPTYNEQFF	TGTGCCAGCACCCTCCAGTCCCCCACCTACAATGAGCAGTTCTTC
TRBJ2-1	few	TRBD2	TRBV18	CASSSTSAGNEQFF	TGTGCCAGCTCGTCGACTAGCGCAGGCAATGAGCAGTTCTTC
TRBJ2-1	few	-	TRBV9	CASAGDPYNEQFF	TGTGCCAGCGCCGGGGATCCATACAATGAGCAGTTCTTC
TRBJ1-2	few	-	TRBV7-3	CASSPQPGDGYTF	TGTGCCAGCAGCCCTCAGCCAGGTGATGGCTACACCTTC
TRBJ1-5	-	TRBD1	TRBV27	CASSLLGTGSASNQPQHF	TGTGCCAGCAGTTTATTAGGGACAGGGTCTGCAAGCAATCAGCCCCAGCATTTT
TRBJ2-3	-	-	TRBV18	CASSRGRSDTQYF	TGTGCCAGCTCAAGAGGCCGTTCAGATACGCAGTATTTT
TRBJ2-2	-	TRBD2	TRBV9	CASSVALGLAGGLTGELFF	TGTGCCAGCAGCGTAGCTCTCGGACTAGCGGGAGGGTTGACCGGGGAGCTGTTTTTT